This T cell receptor beta chain is from a study of T-cell memory formation after mild COVID-19. This clonotype was recorded at least ten times. The antigen is not known. Each CDR3 protein gets one entry after TCRdb re-called the 5' RACE reads with MiXCR. The sample lists approximately 100,000 distinct CDR3 sequences, around 10% seen once, with about 40% in the top ten. Regarding the study as a whole: For contracting clones, CD4+ ones sat mainly in CM and EM, CD8+ in EMRA.

The germline gives CDR1 MGHRA, CDR2 YSYEKL. The CDR3 sequence is 11 residues long. Trimming took 1 base from V and 7 from J, leaving 4 bases between them. The TCR comes from a young man who had mild COVID-19 (a few samples of this study predate the infection). Cell type and time point are not known. The chain joins TRBV4-1 to TRBJ1-2; D remains unclear. Sequencing was carried out using PBMCs or a T cell subset sorted from them (not recorded which). The CDR3 bases are TGCGCCAGCAGCCAAGGTAGTGGCTACACCTTC. Protein sequence: CASSQGSGYTF.